The present TCR beta chain was sequenced within a study of tumor and adjacent non-tumor tissue in lung cancer (dated by TCRdb to about 2018). Notes on the research overall: Of the cohort, around 12 patients had adenocarcinoma, 2 had squamous cell carcinoma and 1 had small cell lung cancer. Among the approximately 15 patients, ages ranged from about 30 to 85 years, some ten were men and 5 were women, and disease was TNM stage I to III. Sequencing generated a total of 125,075,908 productive TCRbeta reads, averaging about 4.17 million reads per sample. The study compared bulk TCRbeta repertoires from lung tumor tissue and matched distant non-tumor lung tissue of roughly 15 lung cancer patients. For each patient, one tumor sample and one normal lung sample were taken, giving 25 to 30 paired specimens that underwent TCRbeta CDR3 sequencing. The paper's findings and limits, for the study overall: With only roughly 14 patients in the cohort, the authors noted that larger samples and more detailed clinical data are needed. In normal lung, the top 100 clones accounted for a significantly larger cumulative share of the repertoire than in tumor tissue. Tumor tissue showed significantly greater TCR diversity (inverse Simpson) than normal lung tissue (about 400 vs 180, P = 0.0075, Mann-Whitney U test). The methods do not name the sequencing platform or mention unique molecular identifiers. Significantly higher TCR diversity was found in younger patients, and higher tumor TCR diversity was associated with shorter overall and disease-free survival. Because peripheral blood was not sequenced, blood TCRbeta repertoires in the lung cancer patients of the study were not examined.

This clonotype was counted ten times or more. Its specific antigen is unknown. Qualities for individual bases were not recorded, and no much larger clone is one base off. RNA was isolated from bulk, unsorted tissue, and RNA quality was assessed with a NanoDrop ND-1000 and an Agilent 2100. For the normal lung samples, distant non-tumor tissue was collected more than 3 cm away from the tumor edge. All donors had newly diagnosed lung cancer, had not received prior chemotherapy, and were admitted for thoracic surgery in China between August and November 2014. The study excluded patients who had received radiotherapy or chemotherapy before or who had another cancer at the same time. Pieces of surgical tissue measuring about 1-2.1 cm3 were kept in RNAlater solution and held at -80 degrees C until needed. The CDR1 and CDR2 encoded by the germline V gene are SGHVS and FQNEAQ. V drops 5 bases and J drops 1 base, leaving 12 bases in between. The CDR3 contains 15 residues, cysteine and phenylalanine counted. Only the CDR3 region is kept as DNA, spanning 45 bases read in frame from base 1.

The method behind the library was multiplex PCR. Sequencing relied on an Illumina HiSeq 2500. Following protocols modified from ARM-PCR, the researchers constructed TCRbeta libraries through three rounds of nested PCR with primers (Table S4). Before sequencing, PCR products of 200-500 bp were excised from the gel and purified with the QIAquick gel extraction kit. The authors processed their data as follows. Trimmomatic was used to clean the reads, FLASH was used to merge the reads into complete CDR3 sequences, and MiTCR was used to assign the reads to V(D)J germline segments. Clonal diversity was computed as the inverse Simpson's index with VDJtools. In-frame sequences lacking a premature stop codon were counted as productive reads. Using fastp trimming at Q25 and MiXCR clonotype assembly, TCRdb reanalyzed the public sequencing data and kept in-frame beta chains. Every CDR3 protein is listed once, alongside the most common genes and DNA of its rows. The V and J calls and clone size are TCRdb's, not the authors'. The sample table records about 76,000 distinct CDR3 sequences; approximately 80% of these occur just once. Approximately 55% of the sample is taken by the ten largest.

The sequencing sample was made of distant non-tumor lung tissue. This receptor was taken from a man aged 60 to 69 with non-small cell lung cancer. The rearrangement combines TRBV7-8 with TRBJ1-5; TRBD1 is a weak D gene call, 6 bases matching. The DNA is as follows: TGTGCCAGCAGCAGAGAGGACAGCAGCAATCAGCCCCAGCATTTT. This encodes CASSREDSSNQPQHF.